Included here is one TCR beta chain sequence, with context. The target of this receptor is not known. No base qualities exist here, and no much larger clone lies one base off it. This entry is derived from a study of T cells in Graves' hyperthyroidism and ophthalmopathy (dated by TCRdb to the late 2010s). Context from the whole study: Peripheral blood samples were taken at the time of initial diagnosis, prior to any treatment. Prospective prediction of ophthalmopathy was tested in an independent validation cohort of some 20 hyperthyroidism patients and approximately 17 patients who later progressed to ophthalmopathy. Once sampling was done, hyperthyroidism patients were given methimazole at a starting dose of 30 mg daily, whereas ophthalmopathy patients were given high-dose intravenous methylprednisolone. The study also compared thyroid tissue and blood T-cell repertoires from about six Graves' hyperthyroidism patients. To identify distinguishing TCR V-J signatures, a discovery cohort of 90 to 100 patients was used, comprising approximately 40 with Graves' ophthalmopathy and some 60 with stable Graves' hyperthyroidism. For training and testing, the roughly 100 patients in the discovery cohort were randomly divided in a 7:3 ratio. The paper describes TCR Vbeta CDR3 sequencing of 120 to 150 peripheral blood samples, made up of some 40 ophthalmopathy patients, around 78 hyperthyroidism patients and roughly 17 progressor patients.

The V end loses 11 bases and the J end loses 4 bases, and a stretch of 17 bases separates them. Its CDR3 holds 14 amino acids, cysteine through phenylalanine. Only the CDR3 portion is preserved as DNA: 42 bases, with reading frame beginning at the first base. CDR1 and CDR2, per the germline V gene, are MNHNS and SASEGT. Stable Graves' hyperthyroidism was defined as the absence of progression to ophthalmopathy over 18 months of follow-up. Hyperthyroidism patients were newly diagnosed, with disease duration under 2 months, and aged 18 to 65 years. Exclusion was applied to patients with uncontrolled infections, other autoimmune diseases, pregnancy or lactation. Diagnoses were established on the basis of clinical symptoms, serum thyroxine and TRAb, thyroid ultrasound, and orbital computed tomography. PBMCs were separated from approximately 10 ml of fresh peripheral blood using Ficoll-Paque density gradient centrifugation. Total RNA was extracted with Trizol reagent, and quality was checked on an Agilent 2100 Bioanalyzer.

Overall results and qualifications from the work: A 13 V-J signature model separated ophthalmopathy from stable hyperthyroidism, with roughly 88% sensitivity and 81% to 83% specificity in cross-validation and 80%/75% in testing. Most expanded thyroid clonotypes (frequency above 0.001) were also detected in blood, a finding suggesting that blood repertoires may reflect thyroid immune responses. Sample size was not statistically predetermined, and investigators were not blinded to group allocation. In validation, progression to ophthalmopathy was predicted by the model with nearly 71% sensitivity and 72% to 80% specificity, a median of about 6 months before onset.

TCR beta CDR3 regions were amplified from RNA transcripts. A first-round RT-PCR of the TCR CDR3 used the HTBI primer set with the Qiagen OneStep RT-PCR kit. Libraries were constructed in a second round of multiplex PCR, after which size selection and purification were carried out. Paired-end sequencing of the libraries was performed with 100 bp reads on an Illumina HiSeq2000. In the source study's methods: Raw data were processed with SOAPnuke, discarding reads with adapters, uncalled bases, mean Phred below 15, or no exact constant-primer or identifier match. High-quality paired reads were merged using COPE v1.2.5, and each unique nucleotide sequence was defined as a clonotype. MiTCR v1.1 was used to align clonotypes to the IMGT TRBV, TRBD and TRBJ reference segments. The analysis was restricted to V-J combinations with a frequency above 0.0001, which together covered over 99% of the repertoires. A TCS score was defined as the ratio between F50 (clonal expansion) and ExV (chaos), using BLOSUM62-based TCRdist between CDR3 peptides within each V-J. Welch's t-statistics and random forest reduced roughly 540 V-J features to about 12, which were used in a naive Bayes classifier (R e1071). Thyroid-blood repertoire similarity was quantified with the Morisita-Horn index. The public reads were reanalyzed by TCRdb: fastp trimming at Q25, MiXCR alignment, in-frame beta chains only. Every distinct CDR3 protein forms one entry, paired with its most common genes and DNA. For this entry, the V and J calls and clone size follow TCRdb and not the study's own pipeline. Present in this sample are around 720,000 distinct CDR3 sequences, about a third of which were seen just once. The ten most abundant clones make up around 32% of the sample.

The sequenced sample consisted of blood. Rearrangement joined TRBV6-1 to TRBJ2-2; the D segment could be TRBD1, given 6 matching bases. This TCR derives from a woman aged 35 to 49 with Graves' hyperthyroidism. The CDR3 corresponds to CAHKRQATTGELFF. DNA sequence: TGTGCCCACAAAAGACAGGCGACCACCGGGGAGCTGTTTTTT.